The 6 T cell receptor beta chains listed next were all sequenced from one sample in a study of blood T cell repertoires in COVID-19. Clones were read by immunoSEQ multiplex PCR, and TCRdb kept only the in-frame ones, dropping some. There are 200,000 to 250,000 clones in the sample; approximately 90% occur only once, and around 0.84% lies in the top ten. The specimen sequenced was peripheral blood. These receptors originate from a man aged 55 to 70 with COVID-19, enrolled during active disease.

The chain is built from TRBV11-2 and TRBJ2-7; 8 bases map to TRBD1. The V segment lost 8 bases and the J segment 5 bases; nucleotides outside the gene matches: 14. Germline V lookup: CDR1 SGHAT, CDR2 FQNNGV. This CDR3 has 15 amino acids. CDR3 amino acids: CASFRRAGGFHEQYF. CDR3 nucleotides: TGTGCCAGCTTTCGGCGGGCAGGGGGCTTCCACGAGCAGTACTTC.

This clone has more than one count but fewer than ten. The rearrangement joins TRBV7-9 to TRBJ2-1; the D gene is possibly TRBD1 (5 bases). CDR1 SEHNR and CDR2 FQNEAQ come from the germline V gene (reference sequence). CDR3 size: 15 residues. V dropped 4 bases and J dropped 4 bases, with 14 bases sitting between them. The CDR3 DNA follows: TGTGCCAGCAGCTCCCAAGTGGGGCTTTACAATGAGCAGTTCTTC. Residues: CASSSQVGLYNEQFF.

CDR3 bases: TGTGCCAGCAGTTACTCGGGCAGGCTAGCTGAAAAACTGTTTTTT. Translated, it gives CASSYSGRLAEKLFF. The chain couples TRBV6-5 to TRBJ1-4; D is uncertain. CDR1 is MNHEY and CDR2 is SVGAGI in the germline V gene. Between the trimmed V and J ends, which lost 0 bases and 7 bases, there was a span of 12 bases. The CDR3 is 15 amino acids.

This clone was found once. V usage is TRBV7-6 and J usage is TRBJ2-4, with D possibly TRBD2 on 6 matching bases. The V end was cut by 1 base, the J end by 3 bases, with 16 bases between. This CDR3 contains 17 residues. Germline V gene sequence: CDR1 SGHVS, CDR2 FNYEAQ. The CDR3 protein is CASSLGGRASDKNIQYF. CDR3 nucleotide sequence: TGTGCCAGCAGCTTAGGGGGTCGGGCTAGCGACAAAAACATTCAGTACTTC.

The CDR3 is CASSPGQGVGNTIYF. CDR3 coding DNA: TGTGCCAGCAGCCCGGGACAGGGAGTCGGAAACACCATATATTTT. The chain links TRBV6-5 to TRBJ1-3; 9 bases fit TRBD1. CDR1 and CDR2 from the germline V gene are MNHEY and SVGAGI. The J segment lost 4 bases and the V segment lost 6 bases, leaving 7 bases of the junction unmatched. The CDR3 loop spans 15 amino acids.

V and J are TRBV11-2 and TRBJ2-2, with D perhaps TRBD2 (6 bases). The CDR3 loop spans 14 amino acids. The germline V gene has CDR1 SGHAT and CDR2 FQNNGV. Trimming cost V 8 bases and J 8 bases, with 18 bases left between them. CDR3 protein: CASLANRGGGELFF. CDR3 DNA: TGTGCCAGCCTGGCAAACAGAGGAGGGGGGGAGCTGTTTTTT.